This is a list of T cell receptor beta chains from one sample in a study of blood T cell repertoires in COVID-19. Repertoires were generated with immunoSEQ multiplex PCR, while TCRdb's copy carries only in-frame clones and drops some. The table records about 280,000 clones, around 84% of them present only once. Source material: PBMCs or T cells enriched from blood (not recorded which). These receptors all come from a man between 40 and 49 years old who had been exposed to COVID-19. Each CDR3 is given with its conserved first and last residue. A D gene is named only where the DNA matches it firmly. A row's size may be missing; if present it is once, few, many or a size class.

clone_size d_call j_call v_call cdr3_aa cdr3_nt
- TRBD1 TRBJ2-7 TRBV10-3 CAISAPGQKGSEQYF TGTGCCATCAGTGCTCCGGGACAGAAAGGTAGCGAGCAGTACTTC
- - TRBJ2-1 TRBV7-8 CASSLSVGEASRNNEQFF TGTGCCAGCAGCTTAAGCGTGGGGGAGGCCTCGAGGAACAATGAGCAGTTCTTC
- TRBD1 TRBJ1-2 TRBV7-8 CASSRDRGLGYTF TGTGCCAGCAGCCGTGACAGGGGGCTTGGCTACACCTTC
- TRBD2 TRBJ2-3 TRBV6-2/TRBV6-3 CASSLSASGFITDTQYF TGTGCCAGCAGCCTATCAGCTAGCGGATTCATCACAGATACGCAGTATTTT
- - TRBJ2-1 TRBV7-9 CASSLGGTYNEQFF TGTGCCAGCAGCTTAGGCGGAACCTACAATGAGCAGTTCTTC
- - TRBJ1-2 TRBV2 CASSDLGGGYTF TGTGCCAGCAGTGATTTGGGGGGAGGCTACACCTTC
- TRBD1 TRBJ1-6 TRBV11-2 CASSYGQAGSPLHF TGTGCCAGCAGCTACGGACAGGCAGGTTCACCCCTCCACTTT
- TRBD1 TRBJ2-2 TRBV6-2/TRBV6-3 CASSYFRGRTGNTGELFF TGTGCCAGCAGTTACTTCCGGGGCCGGACAGGGAACACCGGGGAGCTGTTTTTT
- TRBD1 TRBJ1-2 TRBV5-1 CASSLAQGSNYGYTF TGCGCCAGCAGCTTGGCACAGGGGAGTAACTATGGCTACACCTTC
once TRBD1 TRBJ1-3 TRBV19 CASSIGWGHRQGGGNTIYF TGTGCCAGTAGTATTGGTTGGGGACATCGACAGGGGGGTGGAAACACCATATATTTT
- - TRBJ1-1 TRBV6-6 CASSSWTEKAFF TGTGCCAGCAGTTCGTGGACAGAGAAAGCTTTCTTT
- - TRBJ1-1 TRBV10-3 CASRGGMNTEAFF TGTGCCAGTCGGGGGGGGATGAACACTGAAGCTTTCTTT
- - TRBJ2-2 TRBV13 CASSFGDYLTGELFF TGTGCCAGCAGCTTCGGAGACTACCTTACCGGGGAGCTGTTTTTT
once TRBD2 TRBJ2-1 TRBV24-1 CATSDHIAGVDEQFF TGTGCCACCAGTGATCACATAGCGGGAGTCGATGAGCAGTTCTTC
few - TRBJ2-2 TRBV12-5 CASGLVAGELFF TGTGCTAGTGGTTTGGTCGCCGGGGAGCTGTTTTTT
- - TRBJ1-2 TRBV19 CASTILSPEGGYTF TGTGCCAGTACCATCCTGAGCCCAGAGGGTGGCTACACCTTC
once - TRBJ1-6 TRBV25-1 CATISPLHF TGTGCCACAATTTCACCCCTCCACTTT
- - TRBJ1-1 TRBV14 CASSQVGGGEAFF TGTGCCAGCAGCCAAGTAGGCGGGGGGGAAGCTTTCTTT
- - TRBJ1-2 TRBV3-1/TRBV3-2 CASSQDLGRGYTF TGTGCCAGCAGCCAAGATTTGGGGAGGGGCTACACCTTC
few - TRBJ1-2 TRBV27 CASSPPGSGYTF TGTGCCAGCAGTCCCCCGGGGAGCGGCTACACCTTC
- TRBD1 TRBJ1-5 TRBV19 CATAQGASNQPQHF TGTGCCACTGCTCAGGGGGCTAGCAATCAGCCCCAGCATTTT
- TRBD1 TRBJ1-6 TRBV19 CATHDRADSPLHF TGTGCCACCCATGACAGGGCCGATTCACCCCTCCACTTT
- - TRBJ2-2 TRBV9 CASSVGGTGELFF TGTGCCAGTAGCGTAGGCGGCACCGGGGAGCTGTTTTTT
- TRBD1 TRBJ2-7 TRBV23-1 CASSGTGPYEQYF TGCGCCAGCAGCGGGACAGGACCCTACGAGCAGTACTTC
- - TRBJ2-7 TRBV5-1 CASRPSGTPSREQYF TGCGCCAGCAGACCCTCCGGGACACCGTCGAGGGAGCAGTACTTC
- - TRBJ2-1 TRBV5-4 CASSLMVSVADLYNEQFF TGTGCCAGCAGCTTAATGGTATCCGTAGCGGACCTCTACAATGAGCAGTTCTTC
many TRBD1 TRBJ2-5 TRBV3-1/TRBV3-2 CASSINRGETQYF TGTGCCAGCAGCATAAACAGGGGAGAGACCCAGTACTTC
- TRBD2 TRBJ2-5 TRBV12-5 CASANPVTSGEQETQYF TGTGCTAGTGCCAACCCGGTCACTAGCGGGGAACAAGAGACCCAGTACTTC
- - TRBJ2-1 TRBV10-3 CAILGVNNEQFF TGTGCCATTCTCGGGGTAAACAATGAGCAGTTCTTC
- - TRBJ2-7 TRBV6-5 CASQGFGYEQYF TGTGCCAGTCAGGGTTTCGGCTACGAGCAGTACTTC
- - TRBJ1-2 TRBV14 CASSQDIYGYTF TGTGCCAGCAGCCAAGATATCTATGGCTACACCTTC
- TRBD1 TRBJ1-2 TRBV9 CASGPTGQGFDGYTF TGTGCCAGTGGGCCAACGGGACAGGGGTTTGATGGCTACACCTTC
- - TRBJ1-2 TRBV23-1 CASSQSWARPPYGYTF TGCGCCAGCAGTCAATCGTGGGCTCGGCCCCCCTATGGCTACACCTTC
- TRBD1 TRBJ1-2 TRBV5-1 CASSLTGTGGDYTF TGCGCCAGCAGCCTTACCGGGACAGGGGGCGACTACACCTTC
- - TRBJ2-1 TRBV18 CASSFTQGYNEQFF TGTGCCAGCTCATTCACTCAGGGATACAATGAGCAGTTCTTC
- - TRBJ1-1 TRBV28 CASIRGIPNTEAFF TGTGCCAGCATTAGGGGCATCCCGAACACTGAAGCTTTCTTT
- - TRBJ2-1 TRBV11-2 CASGLRDPQFF TGTGCCAGCGGCCTGCGGGACCCGCAGTTCTTC
- - TRBJ2-5 TRBV5-8 CASGEELRKETQYF TGTGCCAGCGGGGAGGAACTACGAAAAGAGACCCAGTACTTC
- TRBD2 TRBJ2-3 TRBV7-9 CASSSPPGSTSGSFQYF TGTGCCAGCAGCTCCCCCCCGGGGTCGACTAGCGGGAGTTTCCAGTATTTT
- TRBD2 TRBJ2-1 TRBV2 CASRATSGLINEQFF TGTGCCAGCAGGGCGACTAGCGGGCTAATCAATGAGCAGTTCTTC
- TRBD2 TRBJ2-3 TRBV7-9 CASSSREVYTQYF TGTGCCAGCAGCTCGCGGGAGGTTTATACGCAGTATTTT
- TRBD2 TRBJ2-1 TRBV5-1 CASSLLAGVIYNEQFF TGCGCCAGCAGCCTCTTAGCGGGAGTGATATACAATGAGCAGTTCTTC
- TRBD2 TRBJ2-3 TRBV5-1 CASSFGDYNTQYF TGCGCCAGCAGCTTCGGGGACTACAATACGCAGTATTTT
- TRBD1 TRBJ2-1 TRBV28 CASTPSGQGNNEQFF TGTGCCAGCACCCCATCTGGACAGGGGAACAATGAGCAGTTCTTC
- TRBD1 TRBJ2-7 TRBV5-4 CASSSKNRGSYEQYF TGTGCCAGCAGCTCAAAGAACAGGGGATCCTACGAGCAGTACTTC
- - TRBJ2-7 TRBV7-6 CASSPDMGYEQYF TGTGCCAGCAGCCCGGACATGGGCTACGAGCAGTACTTC
- - TRBJ1-5 TRBV19 CASRDGGIRGNQPQHF TGTGCCAGTAGGGACGGGGGGATCAGAGGGAATCAGCCCCAGCATTTT
- - TRBJ2-1 TRBV24-1 CATSDPPGFEQFF TGTGCCACCAGTGATCCCCCGGGTTTTGAGCAGTTCTTC
- - TRBJ2-1 TRBV10-3 CAIRVAANSYNEQFF TGTGCCATCAGGGTAGCGGCCAACTCCTACAATGAGCAGTTCTTC
- TRBD1 TRBJ1-5 TRBV5-4 CASRTGTGGSPRDQPQHF TGTGCCAGCAGAACCGGGACAGGGGGCAGTCCACGGGATCAGCCCCAGCATTTT
- - TRBJ2-1 TRBV7-3 CASSSRRTNSYNEQFF TGTGCCAGCAGCTCACGTCGGACTAACTCCTACAATGAGCAGTTCTTC